The present T cell receptor (beta chain) was sequenced within a study of PD-1 blockade in classical Hodgkin lymphoma. Study results and caveats: Nothing has yet pinned down what causes the repertoire differences, possibly disease activity or prior therapy. Newly diagnosed patients were said to have less baseline TCR diversity than healthy donors did.

With regard to this clone: Its antigen is unidentified. Relative to the germline gene, one junction end is altered; a read error may explain this.

This CDR3 region has 14 residues. From germline, CDR1 is SGDLS and CDR2 YYNGEE. The time point was: newly diagnosed, previously untreated cHL patient sample. The authors used newly diagnosed, untreated classical Hodgkin lymphoma PBMCs as comparison. Assay used: immunoSEQ multiplex PCR; TCRdb lists only in-frame clones, some missing. In the table there are fewer than 35,000 clones, about nine tenths of which are singletons. Sequencing was carried out using peripheral blood mononuclear cells (PBMCs). This sequence originates from a human donor with classical Hodgkin lymphoma. The chain couples TRBV9 to TRBJ2-1; D is unclear. The CDR3 loop is CASSVVGTYNGQFF. The CDR3 coding sequence is TGTGCCAGCAGCGTAGTTGGTACCTACAATGGGCAGTTCTTC. The full variable domain, rest sourced from reference TRBV9 and TRBJ2-1, is DSGVTQTPKHLITATGQRVTLRCSPRSGDLSVYWYQQSLDQGLQFLIQYYNGEERAKGNILERFSAQQFPDLHSELNLSSLELGDSALYFCASSVVGTYNGQFFGPGTRLTVL.